Detailed here is one T cell receptor beta chain. The germline gene is not matched at one end of the junction; a read error may be the cause. These data originate in a study of T cells in Graves' hyperthyroidism and ophthalmopathy. The CDR3 has 13 amino acids. Germline loops: CDR1 SGHVS, CDR2 FQNEAQ. RNA transcripts provided the source from which TCR beta CDR3 regions were amplified. HTBI primers were the set used in a first-round RT-PCR of the TCR CDR3. Each CDR3 protein gets one entry after TCRdb re-called the multiplex PCR reads with MiXCR. Of around 620,000 distinct CDR3 sequences in the sample, 12% to 15% were seen once.

V usage is TRBV7-8 and J usage is TRBJ1-5, with D perhaps matching TRBD1 (5 bases). Sequencing input: blood. This TCR was sampled from a woman aged 18-29 years with Graves' ophthalmopathy. The CDR3, as DNA: TGTGCCGGCAGCTCACAGGAAAATCAGCCCCAGCATTTT. It codes for CAGSSQENQPQHF.